This T cell receptor (beta chain) was recovered during a study of T cells in Graves' hyperthyroidism and ophthalmopathy. It was RNA transcripts that yielded the amplified TCR beta CDR3 regions. HTBI primers were used for first-round RT-PCR of the TCR CDR3. Each CDR3 protein gets one entry after TCRdb re-called the multiplex PCR reads with MiXCR. The sample has nearly 750,000 distinct CDR3 sequences; 35% are singletons. V was clipped by 0 bases and J by 6 bases, with 10 bases between them. CDR1 and CDR2 from the germline V gene are SGDLS and YYNGEE. The CDR3 runs to 14 residues. Broader study findings: Stable hyperthyroidism was separated from ophthalmopathy by a model based on 13 V-J features. The model predicted ophthalmopathy a median approximately seven months before onset.

In its sample, this clonotype was seen many times. The antigen remains unidentified. Sequencing used blood. The chain employs TRBV9 and TRBJ1-5, with a weak D call TRBD1 (5 bases). The source of this sequence is a woman in her 40s with Graves' hyperthyroidism. DNA for the CDR3: TGTGCCAGCAGCGTAGCGCAGGGCGGTCAGCCCCAGCATTTT. This sequence encodes CASSVAQGGQPQHF.